This TCR beta chain was captured by sequencing in a study of blood T cells in healthy people across ages. Concerning this clonotype itself: The antigen is not known.

Next came a second PCR, run for roughly 6 to 11 cycles, which used a sample-barcoded 5' primer along with a J-beta primer mix. Per-sample output comprised a minimum of 2.5 million paired-end reads containing CDR3. TCRdb reanalysed the 5' RACE reads using MiXCR and keeps one entry per CDR3 protein. The repertoire holds roughly 1,800,000 distinct CDR3 sequences, with about 50% as singletons. With V trimmed by 7 bases and J by 2 bases, 6 bases remained unmatched. This CDR3 is built from 15 residues. Germline V CDR1 and CDR2: MDHEN, SYDVKM. General study points: Roughly linearly, TCR beta diversity per million T cells fell as age increased.

The gene calls are TRBV28 and TRBJ2-7; 12 bases align to TRBD2. The sample taken for sequencing was blood. The TCR originated in a woman aged 40-49 years in good health. The CDR3 reads CASTRLAGDPYEQYF. In DNA, the CDR3 is TGTGCCAGCACCAGACTAGCGGGAGACCCCTACGAGCAGTACTTC.